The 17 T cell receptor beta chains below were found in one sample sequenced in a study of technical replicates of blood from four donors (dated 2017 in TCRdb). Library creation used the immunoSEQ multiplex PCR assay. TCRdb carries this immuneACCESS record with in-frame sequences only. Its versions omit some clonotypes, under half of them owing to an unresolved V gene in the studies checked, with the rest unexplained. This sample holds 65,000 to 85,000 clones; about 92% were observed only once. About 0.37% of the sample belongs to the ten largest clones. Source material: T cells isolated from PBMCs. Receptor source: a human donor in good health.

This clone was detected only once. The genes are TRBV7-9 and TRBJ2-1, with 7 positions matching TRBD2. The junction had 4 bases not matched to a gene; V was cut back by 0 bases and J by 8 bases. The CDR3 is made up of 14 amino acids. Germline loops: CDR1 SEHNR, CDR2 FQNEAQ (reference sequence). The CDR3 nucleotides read TGTGCCAGCAGCTTAGCGGGGGGGGTGTATGAGCAGTTCTTC. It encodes CASSLAGGVYEQFF.

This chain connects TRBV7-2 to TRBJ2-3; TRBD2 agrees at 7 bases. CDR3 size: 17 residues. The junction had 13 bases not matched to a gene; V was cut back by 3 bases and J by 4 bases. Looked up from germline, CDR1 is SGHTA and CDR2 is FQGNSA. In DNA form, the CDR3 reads TGTGCCAGCAGCTTGATATCTTGGCGGGAGCCTCCAGATACGCAGTATTTT. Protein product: CASSLISWREPPDTQYF.

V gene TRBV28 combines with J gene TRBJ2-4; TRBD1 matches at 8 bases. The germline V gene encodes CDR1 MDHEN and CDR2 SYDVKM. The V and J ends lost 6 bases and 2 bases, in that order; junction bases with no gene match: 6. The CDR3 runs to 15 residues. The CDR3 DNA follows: TGTGCCAGCAGCCGGACAGGGTTTACCAAAAACATTCAGTACTTC. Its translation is CASSRTGFTKNIQYF.

CDR3 sequence: CASSVTGANTDTQYF. CDR3 sequence (DNA): TGTGCCAGCAGCGTTACAGGGGCTAACACAGATACGCAGTATTTT. The rearrangement uses TRBV9 and TRBJ2-3; 7 nucleotides match TRBD1. V trimming: 2 bases; J trimming: 2 bases; junction bases outside the gene matches: 5. Looked up from germline, CDR1 is SGDLS and CDR2 is YYNGEE. The CDR3 spans 15 residues.

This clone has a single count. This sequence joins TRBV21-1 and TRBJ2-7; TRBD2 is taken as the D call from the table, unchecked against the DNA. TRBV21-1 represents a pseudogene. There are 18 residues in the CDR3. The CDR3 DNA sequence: TGTGCCAGCAGCAAAAGTAATAGGAAGAGACTGTCGTCCTACGAGCAGTACTTC. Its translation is CASSKSNRKRLSSYEQYF.

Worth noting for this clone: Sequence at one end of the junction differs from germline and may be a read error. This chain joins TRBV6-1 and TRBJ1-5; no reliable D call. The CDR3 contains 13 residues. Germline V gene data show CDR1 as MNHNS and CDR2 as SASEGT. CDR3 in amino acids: CASIEYSNQPQHF. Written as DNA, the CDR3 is TGTGCCAGCATTGAATATAGCAATCAGCCCCAGCATTTT.

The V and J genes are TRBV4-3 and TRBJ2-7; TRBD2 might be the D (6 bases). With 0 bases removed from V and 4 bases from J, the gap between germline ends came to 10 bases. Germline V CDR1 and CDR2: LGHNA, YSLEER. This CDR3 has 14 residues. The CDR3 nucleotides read TGCGCCAGCAGCCAAGATGGCGGGGCTTACGAGCAGTACTTC. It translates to CASSQDGGAYEQYF.

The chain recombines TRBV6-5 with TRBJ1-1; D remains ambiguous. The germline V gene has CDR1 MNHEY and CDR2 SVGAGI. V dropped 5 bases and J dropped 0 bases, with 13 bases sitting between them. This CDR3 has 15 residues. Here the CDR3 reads CASSPPGELNTEAFF. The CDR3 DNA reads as TGTGCCAGCAGTCCCCCGGGTGAGTTGAACACTGAAGCTTTCTTT.

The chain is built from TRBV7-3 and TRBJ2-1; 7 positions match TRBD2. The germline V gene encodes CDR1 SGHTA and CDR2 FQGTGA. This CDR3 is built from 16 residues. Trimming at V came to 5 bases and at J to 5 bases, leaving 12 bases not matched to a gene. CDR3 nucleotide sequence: TGTGCCAGCAGCCCCCTGGAACGGGAGGTCAACAATGAGCAGTTCTTC. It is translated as CASSPLEREVNNEQFF. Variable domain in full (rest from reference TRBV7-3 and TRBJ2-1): GAGVSQTPSNKVTEKGKYVELRCDPISGHTALYWYRQSLGQGPEFLIYFQGTGAADDSGLPNDRFFAVRPEGSVSTLKIQRTERGDSAVYLCASSPLEREVNNEQFFGPGTRLTVL.

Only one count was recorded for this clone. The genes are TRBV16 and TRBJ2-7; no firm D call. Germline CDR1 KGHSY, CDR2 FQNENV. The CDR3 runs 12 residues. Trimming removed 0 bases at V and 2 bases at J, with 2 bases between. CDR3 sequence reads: CASSQSAYEQYF. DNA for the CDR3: TGTGCCAGCAGCCAATCCGCCTACGAGCAGTACTTC.

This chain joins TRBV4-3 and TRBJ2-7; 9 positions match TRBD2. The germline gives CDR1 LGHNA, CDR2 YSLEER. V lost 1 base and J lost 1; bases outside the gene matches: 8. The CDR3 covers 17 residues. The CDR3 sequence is CASSQGATSGSSYEQYF. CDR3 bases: TGCGCCAGCAGCCAAGGAGCGACTAGCGGTTCGTCCTACGAGCAGTACTTC.

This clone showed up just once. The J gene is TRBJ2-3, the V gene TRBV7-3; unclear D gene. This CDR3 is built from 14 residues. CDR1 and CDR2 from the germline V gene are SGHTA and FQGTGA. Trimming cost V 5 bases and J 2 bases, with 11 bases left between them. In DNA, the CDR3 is TGTGCCAGCAGCGGGCAGAATAACACAGATACGCAGTATTTT. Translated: CASSGQNNTDTQYF.

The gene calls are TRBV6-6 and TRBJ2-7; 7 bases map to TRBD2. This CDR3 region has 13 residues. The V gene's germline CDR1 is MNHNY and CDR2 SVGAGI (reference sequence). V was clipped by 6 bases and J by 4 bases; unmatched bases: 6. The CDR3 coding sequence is TGTGCCAGCAGCCCGACTAGCTCATACGAGCAGTACTTC. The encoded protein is CASSPTSSYEQYF.

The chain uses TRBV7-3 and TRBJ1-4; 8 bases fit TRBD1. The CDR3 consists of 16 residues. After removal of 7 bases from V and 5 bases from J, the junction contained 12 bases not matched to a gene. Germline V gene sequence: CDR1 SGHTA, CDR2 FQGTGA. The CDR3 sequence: CASKGTGGGLNEKLFF. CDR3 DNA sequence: TGTGCCAGCAAGGGAACAGGGGGAGGACTAAATGAAAAACTGTTTTTT.

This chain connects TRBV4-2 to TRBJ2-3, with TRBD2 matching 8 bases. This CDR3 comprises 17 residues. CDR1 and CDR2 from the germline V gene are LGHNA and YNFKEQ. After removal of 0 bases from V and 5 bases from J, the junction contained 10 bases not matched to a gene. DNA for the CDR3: TGTGCCAGCAGCCAAGATTCCCAGCGGGAGATCAGAGATACGCAGTATTTT. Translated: CASSQDSQREIRDTQYF.

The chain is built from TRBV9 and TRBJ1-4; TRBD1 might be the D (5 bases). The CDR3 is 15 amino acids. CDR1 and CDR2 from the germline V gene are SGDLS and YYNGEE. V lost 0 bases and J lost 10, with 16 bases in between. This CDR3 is CASSVADQGLGKLFF. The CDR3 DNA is TGTGCCAGCAGCGTAGCCGATCAGGGTCTCGGAAAACTGTTTTTT.

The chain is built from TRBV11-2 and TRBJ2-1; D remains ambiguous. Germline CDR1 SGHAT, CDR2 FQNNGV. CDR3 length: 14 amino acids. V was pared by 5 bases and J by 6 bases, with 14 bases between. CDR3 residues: CASSVALGFNEQFF. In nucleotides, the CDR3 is TGTGCCAGCAGCGTAGCTCTAGGATTCAATGAGCAGTTCTTC.